Below, 10 T cell receptor beta chains from the same sample are listed, as sequenced in a study of CD8+CD57+ T cells in acquired aplastic anemia. Using genomic DNA as the template, TCR beta VDJ and CDR3 profiling was carried out. Each CDR3 protein is one row after TCRdb ran MiXCR on the reads. The sample contains around 150,000 distinct CDR3 sequences, less than 45% of which appear only once. Specimen: sorted CD4+, CD8+, or CD8+CD57+ T cells (not recorded which) from PBMCs. These TCRs come from a human donor in good health, serving as a control.

The J gene is TRBJ1-5, the V gene TRBV24-1; D gene uncertain. The CDR3 extends over 18 amino acids. The germline CDR1 and CDR2 sequences are KGHDR and SFDVKD. Trimming removed 2 bases from V and 4 bases from J, with 20 bases in between. The CDR3 region is CATSDSPFIDRGNQPQHF. CDR3 in DNA: TGTGCCACCAGTGATTCCCCTTTCATCGACCGTGGGAATCAGCCCCAGCATTTT.

This clonotype was counted many times. The chain is built from TRBV9 and TRBJ2-5, with D unclear. CDR3 size: 14 residues. CDR1 and CDR2 from the germline V gene are SGDLS and YYNGEE. Trimming stripped 2 bases from V and 2 bases from J, with 10 bases between. In DNA form, the CDR3 reads TGTGCCAGCAGCGTGGGCCAAAATCAAGAGACCCAGTACTTC. Protein product: CASSVGQNQETQYF.

This clonotype was recorded many times. This chain joins TRBV4-1 and TRBJ1-2; D gene unclear. The length of the CDR3 is 14 residues. Germline CDR1 reads MGHRA; CDR2 reads YSYEKL. The V gene lost 0 bases and the J gene lost 8 bases, with 13 bases spanning the gap. CDR3: CASSQDQAGRGYTF. The CDR3 DNA reads TGCGCCAGCAGCCAAGATCAGGCAGGACGGGGCTACACCTTC.

The genes are TRBV14 and TRBJ2-7, with 8 bases lining up with TRBD1. CDR1 SGHDN and CDR2 FVKESK come from the germline V gene. The CDR3 length is 15 residues. V lost 4 bases and J lost 3; bases outside the gene matches: 8. The CDR3 sequence: CASSRIGTGLYEQYF. The DNA of the CDR3 is TGTGCCAGCAGCCGAATCGGGACAGGCCTCTACGAGCAGTACTTC.

This clonotype came up a few times. This sequence may be a read error, since a much larger clone differs from it by one base. CDR3 DNA: TGCAGCGCCCAGCGGGGGGGCCCCAATGAGCAGCTCTTC. It yields the protein CSAQRGGPNEQLF. This rearrangement joins TRBV29-1 to TRBJ2-1, with 10 bases lining up with TRBD2. Germline V lookup: CDR1 SQVTM, CDR2 ANQGSEA. The CDR3 sequence is 13 residues long.

A note on this clonotype: The junction departs from the called germline gene at one end, perhaps through a read error. V usage is TRBV12-3 or TRBV12-4 and J usage is TRBJ1-4; the D gene is possibly TRBD1 (5 bases). The CDR3 has 15 residues. The CDR3: CASSSGEGTNEELFF. The DNA for the CDR3 is TGTGCCAGCAGTTCGGGGGAGGGCACTAATGAAGAACTGTTTTTT.

In regard to this clonotype: Being one base from a much bigger clone, this may be a read error. The genes are TRBV5-1 and TRBJ1-2; TRBD1 is a possible D gene (6 bases). Germline V gives CDR1 SGHRS, CDR2 YFSETQ. This CDR3 spans 14 amino acids. The CDR3 DNA reads TGCGTCAGCAGCGACGGACGAGGGGGAGATGGCTACACCTTC. It specifies CVSSDGRGGDGYTF.

Many counts were recorded for this clonotype. The V call is TRBV5-8, the J call TRBJ2-5; D gene uncertain. The V end was cut by 0 bases, the J end by 3 bases, with 6 bases between. The CDR3 is made up of 13 amino acids. Germline CDR1 and CDR2: SGHTS and YDEGEE. The CDR3: CASSLVPEETQYF. CDR3 DNA sequence: TGTGCCAGCAGCTTGGTGCCGGAAGAGACCCAGTACTTC.

The table lists this clonotype with many counts. This rearrangement joins TRBV5-1 to TRBJ1-1, with D unresolved. Germline-derived CDR1 and CDR2 are SGHRS and YFSETQ. The CDR3 spans 14 residues. Trimming stripped 1 base from V and 6 bases from J, with 13 bases between. The CDR3 region has the DNA TGCGCCAGCAGCTTGTGGGAGATACGAGCTGAAGCTTTCTTT. Its protein is CASSLWEIRAEAFF.

This chain connects TRBV19 to TRBJ2-1; 10 nucleotides line up with TRBD2. J was trimmed by 10 bases and V by 3 bases; bases with no gene match: 6. Per germline, CDR1 LNHDA and CDR2 SQIVND (reference sequence). The CDR3 is made up of 14 amino acids. The CDR3 DNA follows: TGTGCCAGTAGTATCCGTCTAGCGGGAGAGGAGCAGTTCTTC. Translated: CASSIRLAGEEQFF.